The 32 T cell receptor beta chains listed next were all sequenced from one sample in a study of cytomegalovirus exposure and HLA in healthy donors. The PCR employed 60 Vbeta primers together with 13 Jbeta primers. Sequencing used immunoSEQ multiplex PCR; TCRdb keeps in-frame clones, though not all of them. Of some 200,000 clones listed, 75% to 85% were seen once; the top ten hold just over 1.4%. Source material: PBMCs. All receptors derive from a girl aged 5 to 17 in good health and CMV-seronegative.

This chain uses TRBV5-4 with TRBJ1-1; perhaps TRBD1 as D (6 bases). Deletions cut 4 bases from V and 11 bases from J, with 15 bases between. The CDR3 loop spans 12 amino acids. Germline CDR1 is SGHNT and CDR2 is YYREEE (reference sequence). DNA for the CDR3: TGTGCCAGCAGCCCAACAGGGATGAAGGCTTTCTTT. It translates to CASSPTGMKAFF. Combining the CDR3 with reference TRBV5-4 and TRBJ1-1 gives the whole variable domain ETGVTQSPTHLIKTRGQQVTLRCSSQSGHNTVSWYQQALGQGPQFIFQYYREEENGRGNFPPRFSGLQFPNYSSELNVNALELDDSALYLCASSPTGMKAFFGQGTRLTVV.

This rearrangement joins TRBV14 to TRBJ1-1; D unresolved. Germline-derived CDR1 and CDR2 are SGHDN and FVKESK. The CDR3 covers 15 residues. V lost 2 bases and J 4 bases, leaving 14 bases between the germline ends. The CDR3 region has the DNA TGTGCCAGCAGCCAAATTTCGGGTTTCACCACTGAAGCTTTCTTT. As protein: CASSQISGFTTEAFF.

The chain recombines TRBV6-5 with TRBJ2-1; TRBD1 aligns across 8 bases. V shed 9 bases, J shed 8 bases, and the junction held 12 bases outside the gene matches. The CDR3 length is 14 residues. Germline V gene lookup returns CDR1 MNHEY and CDR2 SVGAGI. CDR3 nucleotides: TGTGCCAGTTCTGCGGACAGGGCAATCGATGAGCAGTTCTTC. Translating it yields CASSADRAIDEQFF.

This chain joins TRBV6-1 and TRBJ2-1; 8 bases line up with TRBD2. After removal of 0 bases from V and 7 bases from J, the junction contained 8 bases not matched to a gene. CDR1 and CDR2 (germline): MNHNS, SASEGT. This CDR3 region has 16 residues. DNA of the CDR3: TGTGCCAGCAGTGAAGCTGACGGGGGGGCCGGGAATGAGCAGTTCTTC. It yields the protein CASSEADGGAGNEQFF.

J is TRBJ2-5 and V is TRBV4-3, with a possible D match to TRBD1 (5 bases). This CDR3 is 16 amino acids long. V lost 0 bases to trimming and J lost 1 base, with 12 bases between them. Germline assignment: CDR1 LGHNA and CDR2 YSLEER. CDR3 DNA: TGCGCCAGCAGCCAAGATTATAGGGGCGGCCAAGAGACCCAGTACTTC. It specifies CASSQDYRGGQETQYF.

The gene calls are TRBV30 and TRBJ2-1; D may be TRBD1 (5 bases). The CDR3 sequence is 14 residues long. Per germline, CDR1 GTSNPN and CDR2 SVGIG (reference sequence). V was shortened by 4 bases and J by 0 bases, with 10 bases between the two germline ends. As DNA, the CDR3 is TGTGCCTGGATCCAGGGAACCTCCTACAATGAGCAGTTCTTC. Translated, it gives CAWIQGTSYNEQFF.

Notes on this clone: The same CDR3 can be traced to other DNA sequences in this sample. CDR3 protein: CASSLTELANYGYTF. For the CDR3, the DNA is TGCGCCAGCAGCTTGACAGAATTGGCCAACTATGGCTACACCTTC. The V call is TRBV5-1, the J call TRBJ1-2; D unclear. CDR1 is SGHRS and CDR2 is YFSETQ in the germline V gene. V lost 1 base and J 2 bases, leaving 12 bases between the germline ends. The CDR3 covers 15 residues.

This chain joins TRBV30 and TRBJ2-7; a possible D gene is TRBD1 (5 bases). CDR1 is GTSNPN and CDR2 is SVGIG in the germline V gene (reference sequence). There are 14 residues in the CDR3. Deletions cut 0 bases from V and 7 bases from J, with 16 bases between. CDR3 coding DNA: TGTGCCTGGAGTGTAGGTGGGGCGGTAGCTGAGCAGTACTTC. It translates to CAWSVGGAVAEQYF.

Points on this clone: The junction shows a germline mismatch at one end, possibly a read error. The chain has TRBV6-1 and TRBJ2-3, with D possibly matching TRBD1 (5 bases). The germline V gene has CDR1 MNHNS and CDR2 SASEGT. The length of the CDR3 is 13 residues. The CDR3: CAHTKDNTDTQYF. For the CDR3, the DNA is TGCGCCCACACCAAGGACAACACAGATACGCAGTATTTT.

This chain joins TRBV6-1 and TRBJ2-3; TRBD2 agrees at 7 bases. Per germline, CDR1 MNHNS and CDR2 SASEGT. The CDR3 spans 14 residues. Trimming removed 6 bases from V and 0 bases from J; junction bases left unmatched: 3. The CDR3 sequence: CASRPGGSTDTQYF. The CDR3 bases are TGTGCCAGCAGACCGGGGGGTAGCACAGATACGCAGTATTTT.

V gene TRBV7-8 combines with J gene TRBJ1-6; TRBD1 matches 7 bases. The germline gives CDR1 SGHVS, CDR2 FQNEAQ. CDR3 length equals 16 residues. With V trimmed by 10 bases and J by 6 bases, 15 bases remained unmatched. CDR3 DNA: TGTGCCACTCGTCCGCTGCTGGGACAGAGTAATTCACCCCTCCACTTT. As protein: CATRPLLGQSNSPLHF.

The V gene is TRBV6-6, the J gene TRBJ2-7, with D perhaps matching TRBD2 (5 bases). The germline CDR1 and CDR2 sequences are MNHNY and SVGAGI (reference sequence). Between the trimmed V and J ends, which lost 6 bases and 2 bases, there was a span of 20 bases. The CDR3 is made up of 16 amino acids. Here the CDR3 reads CASSRATVLVPYEQYF. Here the CDR3 DNA reads TGTGCCAGCAGCCGCGCGACCGTACTAGTCCCCTACGAGCAGTACTTC.

The rearrangement joins TRBV6-5 to TRBJ2-7; 7 bases are a match to TRBD1. Trimming at V came to 6 bases and at J to 6 bases, leaving 11 bases not matched to a gene. Looked up from germline, CDR1 is MNHEY and CDR2 is SVGAGI. This CDR3 has 14 amino acids. The CDR3, as DNA: TGTGCCAGCAGGACCGACAGGGCGCTCTCCGAGCAGTACTTC. Translation gives CASRTDRALSEQYF.

This clone was detected only a few times. The chain employs TRBV5-1 and TRBJ1-4; a weak D match, TRBD1 (6 bases). The CDR3 consists of 17 residues. Trimming cost V 4 bases and J 10 bases, with 26 bases left between them. The germline V gene encodes CDR1 SGHRS and CDR2 YFSETQ. CDR3 residues: CASSVTGGLNLSGKLFF. CDR3 DNA: TGCGCCAGCAGCGTGACAGGAGGACTTAACCTTTCGGGAAAACTGTTTTTT.

The rearrangement links TRBV15 to TRBJ1-1; D gene unclear. Trimming cost V 1 base and J 3 bases, with 12 bases left between them. Germline assignment: CDR1 LNHNV and CDR2 YYDKDF (reference sequence). This CDR3 has 15 residues. The CDR3 loop is CATSRGNPGYTEAFF. The CDR3 region has the DNA TGTGCCACCAGCAGAGGGAACCCGGGGTACACTGAAGCTTTCTTT.

The CDR3 sequence: CASSSDNEQFF. In DNA, the CDR3 is TGTGCCAGCAGTTCTGACAATGAGCAGTTCTTC. The rearrangement links TRBV28 to TRBJ2-1, with D hard to call. The CDR3 loop spans 11 amino acids. Germline CDR1 and CDR2: MDHEN and SYDVKM. Trimming removed 4 bases from V and 5 bases from J, with 3 bases in between. Full variable domain (rest looked up from reference TRBV28 and TRBJ2-1): DVKVTQSSRYLVKRTGEKVFLECVQDMDHENMFWYRQDPGLGLRLIYFSYDVKMKEKGDIPEGYSVSREKKERFSLILESASTNQTSMYLCASSSDNEQFFGPGTRLTVL.

This chain joins TRBV5-8 and TRBJ2-2, with D maybe TRBD1 (6 bases). CDR1 and CDR2 (germline): SGHTS, YDEGEE. V lost 0 bases and J lost 7, with 10 bases in between. CDR3 length: 14 amino acids. The CDR3 sequence is CASSLDRAVGELFF. The CDR3 coding sequence is TGTGCCAGCAGCTTGGACAGGGCGGTCGGGGAGCTGTTTTTT. The entire variable domain, with the rest obtained from reference TRBV5-8 and TRBJ2-2, is as follows: EAGVTQSPTHLIKTRGQQATLRCSPISGHTSVYWYQQALGLGLQFLLWYDEGEERNRGNFPPRFSGRQFPNYSSELNVNALELEDSALYLCASSLDRAVGELFFGEGSRLTVL.

The J gene is TRBJ1-1, the V gene TRBV2, with D possibly being TRBD1 (5 bases). The germline V gene encodes CDR1 SNHLY and CDR2 FYNNEI. The V end lost 9 bases, the J end lost 9 bases, and 23 bases lay between the germline ends. The CDR3 covers 14 residues. This CDR3 is CARSVAGTGPKAFF. CDR3 DNA: TGTGCCAGGTCGGTAGCGGGGACGGGGCCCAAAGCTTTCTTT.

The chain uses TRBV5-5 and TRBJ2-1, with TRBD2 matching over 12 bases. V dropped 4 bases and J dropped 3; count of bases not matched to a gene: 2. This CDR3 has 15 residues. Germline-derived CDR1 and CDR2 are SGHKS and YYEKEE (reference sequence). CDR3 sequence reads: CASSLTSGSYNEQFF. As DNA, the CDR3 is TGTGCCAGCAGCCTGACTAGCGGGAGCTACAATGAGCAGTTCTTC.

The chain uses TRBV30 and TRBJ2-7, with a possible D match to TRBD1 (5 bases). Trimming took 5 bases from V and 5 from J, leaving 16 bases between them. The CDR3 is 13 amino acids. CDR1 GTSNPN and CDR2 SVGIG come from the germline V gene (reference sequence). In nucleotides, the CDR3 is TGTGCCTGGGCCAGGGTCTTTAGGGACGAGCAGTACTTC. It is translated as CAWARVFRDEQYF.

V usage is TRBV18 and J usage is TRBJ2-7; perhaps TRBD1 as D (5 bases). Germline CDR1 and CDR2: KGHSH and LQKENI. The CDR3 has 15 residues. The V and J ends lost 0 bases and 1 base respectively, with 10 bases between them. The CDR3 DNA is TGTGCCAGCTCACCACCCGACAGACAATCCTACGAGCAGTACTTC. Residues: CASSPPDRQSYEQYF.

This chain uses TRBV5-6 with TRBJ2-7; weak D call: TRBD1 (5 bases). The CDR3 runs to 14 residues. Germline values: CDR1 SGHDT, CDR2 YYEEEE. Between the trimmed V and J ends, which lost 4 bases and 4 bases, there was a span of 15 bases. CDR3 residues: CASSGLTEGYEQYF. CDR3 nucleotides: TGTGCCAGCAGCGGGTTGACAGAAGGGTACGAGCAGTACTTC.

The chain employs TRBV4-2 and TRBJ2-5; 11 bases are shared with TRBD2. Judging by the DNA end, TRBJ2-7 fits better; the J call may be wrong. The CDR3 runs to 16 residues. The V gene's germline CDR1 is LGHNA and CDR2 YNFKEQ. The CDR3 DNA sequence: TGTGCCAGCAGCCTGGAGACTAGCGGGGCCTCCTACGAGCAGTACTTC. This gives the protein CASSLETSGASYEQYF.

This clone was recorded a few times. The J gene is TRBJ2-5, the V gene TRBV5-6, with TRBD2 matching over 11 bases. Germline loops: CDR1 SGHDT, CDR2 YYEEEE. This CDR3 is 14 amino acids long. V shed 0 bases and J 5 bases; nucleotides not matched to a gene: 0. The DNA for the CDR3 is TGTGCCAGCAGCTTGGCTAGCGGGGGGGAGACCCAGTACTTC. This codes for CASSLASGGETQYF.

The chain couples TRBV27 to TRBJ1-1; D gene uncertain. Trimming removed 6 bases from V and 1 base from J, with 12 bases in between. The CDR3 is made up of 14 amino acids. CDR1 and CDR2 (germline): MNHEY, SMNVEV (reference sequence). The CDR3, as DNA: TGTGCCAGCAGCCAAAGAATCGGGAACACTGAAGCTTTCTTT. Amino acids: CASSQRIGNTEAFF.

This chain uses TRBV5-6 with TRBJ2-3, with 10 bases that match TRBD2. The CDR3 sequence is 15 residues long. With 5 bases clipped from V and 6 bases from J, the junction kept 9 bases outside the gene matches. Per germline, CDR1 SGHDT and CDR2 YYEEEE. The CDR3 reads CASSERLAGVDTQYF. As DNA, the CDR3 is TGTGCCAGCAGTGAGAGGCTAGCGGGAGTGGATACGCAGTATTTT.

The chain carries TRBV19 and TRBJ1-2, with a possible D match to TRBD1 (5 bases). With 7 bases removed from V and 2 bases from J, the gap between germline ends came to 11 bases. Germline lookup yields CDR1 LNHDA and CDR2 SQIVND (reference sequence). The CDR3 extends over 13 amino acids. The CDR3 spells CASIRGGNYGYTF. CDR3 coding DNA: TGTGCCAGTATAAGGGGAGGCAACTATGGCTACACCTTC.

V and J are TRBV4-2 and TRBJ1-4, with D perhaps matching TRBD1 (5 bases). Per germline, CDR1 LGHNA and CDR2 YNFKEQ. V lost 0 bases and J lost 7, with 12 bases in between. The CDR3 extends over 15 amino acids. The CDR3 loop reads CASSQDLQGFEKLFF. The CDR3 DNA follows: TGTGCCAGCAGCCAAGACTTGCAGGGTTTTGAAAAACTGTTTTTT.

V and J are TRBV11-2 and TRBJ1-2, with D maybe TRBD1 (6 bases). This CDR3 contains 14 residues. Germline CDR1 SGHAT, CDR2 FQNNGV. V was clipped by 2 bases and J by 8 bases, with 15 bases between them. The CDR3 here is CASSLTGAGRGYTF. CDR3 in DNA: TGTGCCAGCAGCTTAACGGGGGCCGGGAGGGGCTACACCTTC.

The V call is TRBV30, the J call TRBJ2-4, with a tentative D call TRBD2 (6 bases). CDR3 length equals 12 residues. Germline CDR1 GTSNPN, CDR2 SVGIG (reference sequence). Trimming shortened V by 7 bases and J by 10 bases, and 17 bases separated the two germline ends. The CDR3 nucleotides read TGTGCCTATCGGGACTTCATGGGGATTCAGTACTTC. Amino acid sequence: CAYRDFMGIQYF.

The chain recombines TRBV15 with TRBJ1-5, with a tentative D call TRBD1 (5 bases). V was shortened by 4 bases and J by 0 bases, with 16 bases between the two germline ends. Germline values: CDR1 LNHNV, CDR2 YYDKDF (reference sequence). The CDR3 is 17 amino acids. The CDR3 sequence: CATSKQGQVYSNQPQHF. The DNA for the CDR3 is TGTGCCACCAGCAAGCAGGGCCAAGTATATAGCAATCAGCCCCAGCATTTT.

The J gene is TRBJ2-7, the V gene TRBV7-9; D is possibly TRBD2 (6 bases). CDR1 and CDR2 (germline): SEHNR, FQNEAQ (reference sequence). This CDR3 comprises 16 residues. Between the trimmed V and J ends, which lost 3 bases and 5 bases, there was a span of 20 bases. The CDR3 DNA reads as TGTGCCAGCAGCTTCCCGGGAGTACTTACTGTAGACGAGCAGTACTTC. Translating gives CASSFPGVLTVDEQYF. Complete variable domain (other parts from reference TRBV7-9 and TRBJ2-7): DTGVSQNPRHKITKRGQNVTFRCDPISEHNRLYWYRQTLGQGPEFLTYFQNEAQLEKSRLLSDRFSAERPKGSFSTLEIQRTEQGDSAMYLCASSFPGVLTVDEQYFGPGTRLTVT.